A selection of T cell receptor beta chains follows, all from one sample in a study of blood T cell repertoires in COVID-19. Assay used: immunoSEQ multiplex PCR; TCRdb lists only in-frame clones, some missing. The sample lists approximately 250,000 clones, 88% occurring once. The sequenced sample consisted of PBMCs or T cells enriched from blood (not recorded which). The receptors come from a woman in her twenties or thirties who had recovered from COVID-19. Both conserved end residues are part of each CDR3. The D gene is left open where the match is weak. Clone size is not always given. Where it is, it says once, few, many or a class for expanded clones.

abundance	d_gene	j_gene	v_gene	CDR3aa	CDR3nt
.	.	TRBJ2-1	TRBV7-3	CASSLEENNEQFF	TGTGCCAGCAGCTTAGAGGAGAACAATGAGCAGTTCTTC
few	.	TRBJ1-1	TRBV14	CASSLLQGQMAFF	TGTGCCAGCAGCCTTCTACAGGGTCAGATGGCTTTCTTT
.	.	TRBJ1-5	TRBV21-1	CASRADRDEPQHF	TGTGCCAGCCGCGCGGACAGGGATGAGCCCCAGCATTTT
.	.	TRBJ1-1	TRBV11-2	CASTSEAEAFF	TGTGCCAGCACCTCTGAGGCGGAAGCTTTCTTT
.	.	TRBJ1-1	TRBV2	CASADRLKGTEAFF	TGTGCCAGCGCCGACAGGTTGAAGGGCACTGAAGCTTTCTTT
.	TRBD1	TRBJ2-7	TRBV19	CASKDYRGYEQYF	TGTGCCAGTAAAGACTACAGGGGTTACGAGCAGTACTTC
.	TRBD2	TRBJ2-2	TRBV7-2	CASSLDGGSGSGELFF	TGTGCCAGCAGCTTAGACGGCGGGAGCGGGTCCGGGGAGCTGTTTTTT
once	TRBD1	TRBJ2-7	TRBV9	CASSVTGQGGEQYF	TGTGCCAGCAGCGTCACAGGACAGGGGGGTGAGCAGTACTTC
.	.	TRBJ1-4	TRBV11-3	CASSLRGISTNEKLFF	TGTGCCAGCAGCTTACGGGGAATAAGTACTAATGAAAAACTGTTTTTT
.	TRBD1	TRBJ2-6	TRBV27	CASSLSVGQGWSGANVLTF	TGTGCCAGCAGTTTATCGGTGGGACAGGGTTGGTCTGGGGCCAACGTCCTGACTTTC
.	.	TRBJ1-2	TRBV4-1	CASSQVGVRGERGYTF	TGCGCCAGCAGCCAAGTTGGGGTCAGGGGTGAACGTGGCTACACCTTC